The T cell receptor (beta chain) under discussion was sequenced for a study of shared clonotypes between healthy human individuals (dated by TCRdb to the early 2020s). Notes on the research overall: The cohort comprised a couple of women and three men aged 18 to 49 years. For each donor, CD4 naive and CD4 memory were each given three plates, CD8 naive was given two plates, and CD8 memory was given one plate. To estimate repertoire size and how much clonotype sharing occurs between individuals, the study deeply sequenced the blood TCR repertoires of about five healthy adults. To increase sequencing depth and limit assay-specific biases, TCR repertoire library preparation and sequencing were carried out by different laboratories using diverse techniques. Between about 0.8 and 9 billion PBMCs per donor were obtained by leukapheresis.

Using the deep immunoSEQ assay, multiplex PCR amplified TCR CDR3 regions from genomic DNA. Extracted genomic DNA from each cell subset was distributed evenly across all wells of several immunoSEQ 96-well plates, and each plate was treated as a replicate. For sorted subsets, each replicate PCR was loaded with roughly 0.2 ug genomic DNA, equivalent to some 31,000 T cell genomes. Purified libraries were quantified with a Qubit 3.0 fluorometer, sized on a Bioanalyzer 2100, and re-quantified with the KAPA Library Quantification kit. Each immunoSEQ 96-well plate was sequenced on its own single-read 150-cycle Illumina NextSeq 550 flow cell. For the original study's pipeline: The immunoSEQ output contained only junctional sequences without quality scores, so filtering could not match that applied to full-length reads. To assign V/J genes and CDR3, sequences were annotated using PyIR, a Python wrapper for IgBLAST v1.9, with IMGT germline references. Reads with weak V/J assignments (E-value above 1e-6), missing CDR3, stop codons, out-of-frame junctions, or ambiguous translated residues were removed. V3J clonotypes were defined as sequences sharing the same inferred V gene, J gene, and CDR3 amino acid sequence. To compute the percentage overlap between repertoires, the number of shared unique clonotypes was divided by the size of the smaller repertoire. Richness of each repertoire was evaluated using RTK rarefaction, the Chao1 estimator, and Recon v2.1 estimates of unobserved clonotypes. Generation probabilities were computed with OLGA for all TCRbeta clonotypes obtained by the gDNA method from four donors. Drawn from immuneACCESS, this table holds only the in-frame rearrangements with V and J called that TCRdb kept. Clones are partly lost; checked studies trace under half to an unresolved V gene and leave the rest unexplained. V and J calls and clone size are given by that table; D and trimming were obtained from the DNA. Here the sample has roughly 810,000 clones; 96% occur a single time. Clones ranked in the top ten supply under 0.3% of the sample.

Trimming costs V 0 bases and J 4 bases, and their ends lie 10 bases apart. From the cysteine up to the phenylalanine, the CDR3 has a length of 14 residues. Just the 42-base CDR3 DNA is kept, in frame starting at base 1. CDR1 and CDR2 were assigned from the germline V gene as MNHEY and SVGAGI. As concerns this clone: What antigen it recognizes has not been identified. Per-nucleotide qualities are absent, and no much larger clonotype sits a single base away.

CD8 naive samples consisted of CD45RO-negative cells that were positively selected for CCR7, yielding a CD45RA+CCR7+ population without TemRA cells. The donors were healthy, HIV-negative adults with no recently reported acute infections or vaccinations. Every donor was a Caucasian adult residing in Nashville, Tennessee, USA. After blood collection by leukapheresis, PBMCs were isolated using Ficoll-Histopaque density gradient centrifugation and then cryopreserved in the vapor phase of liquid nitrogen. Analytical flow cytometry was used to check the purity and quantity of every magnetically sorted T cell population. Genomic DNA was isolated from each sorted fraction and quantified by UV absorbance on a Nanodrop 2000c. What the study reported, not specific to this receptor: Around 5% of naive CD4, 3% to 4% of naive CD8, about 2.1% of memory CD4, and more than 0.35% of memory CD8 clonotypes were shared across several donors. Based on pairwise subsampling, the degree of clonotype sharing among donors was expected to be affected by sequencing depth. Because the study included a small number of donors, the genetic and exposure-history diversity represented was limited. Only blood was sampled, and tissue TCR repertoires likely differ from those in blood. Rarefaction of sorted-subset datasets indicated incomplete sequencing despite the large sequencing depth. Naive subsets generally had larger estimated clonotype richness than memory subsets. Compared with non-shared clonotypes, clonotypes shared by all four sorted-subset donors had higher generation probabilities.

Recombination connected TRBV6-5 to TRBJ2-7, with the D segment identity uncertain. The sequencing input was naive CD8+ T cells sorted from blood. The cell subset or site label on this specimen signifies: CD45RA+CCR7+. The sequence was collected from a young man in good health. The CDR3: CASSYSKWGYEQYF. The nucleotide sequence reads TGTGCCAGCAGTTACTCGAAGTGGGGTTACGAGCAGTACTTC.